This T cell receptor beta chain stems from a study of T-cell reconstitution after alpha-beta-depleted transplantation in children. Study-wide points: Reportedly, roughly two months post-transplant, alpha-beta T cells arose from several hundred expanded graft clones. At one year after transplant, newly produced T cells mostly accounted for T-cell counts and diversity. High day-60 TCRbeta diversity in some patients came from surviving recipient T cells and thymic progenitors.

This clonotype was seen only a few times. The target antigen is unknown. Preparation of the TCRbeta library involved a method that used unique molecular identifiers. A single record per CDR3 protein comes from TCRdb applying MiXCR to the PCR reads. The table includes about 610,000 distinct CDR3 sequences, 25% to 30% detected once. Germline V gene data show CDR1 as ENHRY and CDR2 as SYGVKD. V was trimmed by 2 bases and J by 0 bases, leaving 11 bases between them. This CDR3 region has 16 residues. The TCR comes from a boy younger than two with Wiskott-Aldrich syndrome, due to receive a stem cell transplant. The V gene is TRBV10-3, the J gene TRBJ2-1; D is perhaps TRBD2 (6 bases). This material consisted of PBMCs, taken before TCRalphabeta/CD19-depleted stem cell transplant. The CDR3 loop reads CAISEAVADSYNEQFF. The CDR3 DNA follows: TGTGCCATCAGTGAGGCGGTAGCGGACTCCTACAATGAGCAGTTCTTC.